The clone carrying this T cell receptor beta chain has just a few counts. Its antigen is undetermined. The table came from immunoSEQ multiplex PCR; TCRdb's copy has only in-frame clones and leaves some out. The sample records about 120,000 clones, just under 90% being singletons. These data come from a study of T cell responses to AZD1222 COVID-19 vaccine. Background on the study: Second doses that came at about 4 or about 12 weeks were put together. Whole-study results and caveats: Baseline serostatus was positive in only six AZD1222 recipients.

CDR1 and CDR2 from the germline V gene are MNHEY and SMNVEV (reference sequence). The CDR3 is 15 residues long. J lost 4 bases, V lost 5 bases, and 8 bases had no gene match. This TCR came from an adult in good health. Sequencing was performed on peripheral blood, taken on day 0 of AZD1222 vaccination. V and J are TRBV27 and TRBJ1-5; 7 nucleotides align to TRBD1. CDR3 nucleotides: TGTGCCAGCAGTCTTTTATCGGGACAGAATCAGCCCCAGCATTTT. Its translation: CASSLLSGQNQPQHF.